These T cell receptor beta chains were read from a single sample in a study of blood T cell repertoires in COVID-19. The data were produced by immunoSEQ multiplex PCR, yet TCRdb's version contains in-frame clones alone and is incomplete. The repertoire includes some 120,000 clones, less than 90% of them detected once, and around 2.3% sits in the top ten. Material for sequencing was peripheral blood. The receptors were sampled from a man younger than 40 with acute or convalescent COVID-19. Each CDR3 is given with its conserved first and last residue. Fields, in order: CDR3 protein, CDR3 DNA, D gene, clone size, J gene, V gene. A D gene is named only where the DNA matches it firmly. Some rows have no size entry. The others give once, few or many, or a class for an expanded clone.

CDR3 protein: CASSLSSGEQYF
CDR3 DNA: TGTGCCAGCAGCCTTTCCTCGGGAGAGCAGTACTTC
D gene: .
clone size: .
J gene: TRBJ2-7
V gene: TRBV9

CDR3 protein: CASKRGIMNTEAFF
CDR3 DNA: TGTGCCAGCAAGCGAGGGATAATGAACACTGAAGCTTTCTTT
D gene: .
clone size: .
J gene: TRBJ1-1
V gene: TRBV5-5

CDR3 protein: CASSEEMGEVQPQHF
CDR3 DNA: TGTGCCAGCAGCGAAGAGATGGGGGAGGTTCAGCCCCAGCATTTT
D gene: .
clone size: .
J gene: TRBJ1-5
V gene: TRBV5-5

CDR3 protein: CASSPQRLQGRGEQYF
CDR3 DNA: TGCGCCAGCAGCCCGCAAAGACTACAGGGTAGAGGCGAGCAGTACTTC
D gene: .
clone size: few
J gene: TRBJ2-7
V gene: TRBV5-1

CDR3 protein: CASSQEGGLAASNEQFF
CDR3 DNA: TGCGCCAGCAGCCAAGAAGGAGGACTAGCGGCTTCCAATGAGCAGTTCTTC
D gene: TRBD2
clone size: .
J gene: TRBJ2-1
V gene: TRBV4-3

CDR3 protein: CASSLSWGQETQYF
CDR3 DNA: TGTGCCAGCAGCTTATCTTGGGGGCAGGAGACCCAGTACTTC
D gene: .
clone size: .
J gene: TRBJ2-5
V gene: TRBV7-2

CDR3 protein: CASSLGGTVQETQYF
CDR3 DNA: TGTGCCAGCAGCTTGGGAGGGACAGTCCAAGAGACCCAGTACTTC
D gene: TRBD1
clone size: .
J gene: TRBJ2-5
V gene: TRBV5-4

CDR3 protein: CASSLRDNEQFF
CDR3 DNA: TGTGCCAGCAGCTTAAGAGACAATGAGCAGTTCTTC
D gene: .
clone size: few
J gene: TRBJ2-1
V gene: TRBV7-2

CDR3 protein: CASNAGAYHNSPLHF
CDR3 DNA: TGTGCCAGCAACGCGGGGGCGTATCATAATTCACCCCTCCACTTT
D gene: .
clone size: .
J gene: TRBJ1-6
V gene: TRBV7-2

CDR3 protein: CASSYRQGRVYEQYF
CDR3 DNA: TGTGCCAGCAGTTACCGGCAGGGAAGGGTCTACGAGCAGTACTTC
D gene: .
clone size: few
J gene: TRBJ2-7
V gene: TRBV6-2/TRBV6-3

CDR3 protein: CASSDPLSGGRPSDTQYF
CDR3 DNA: TGTGCCAGCAGTGACCCTCTTTCTGGCGGGAGGCCATCAGATACGCAGTATTTT
D gene: TRBD2
clone size: many
J gene: TRBJ2-3
V gene: TRBV6-1

CDR3 protein: CASSTSGGWNEQFF
CDR3 DNA: TGTGCCAGCAGCACTAGCGGGGGGTGGAATGAGCAGTTCTTC
D gene: TRBD2
clone size: .
J gene: TRBJ2-1
V gene: TRBV7-3

CDR3 protein: CASSYFVAGGSPFSYEQYF
CDR3 DNA: TGTGCCAGCAGTTACTTTGTGGCGGGGGGGAGCCCGTTCTCCTACGAGCAGTACTTC
D gene: TRBD2
clone size: .
J gene: TRBJ2-7
V gene: TRBV6-2/TRBV6-3

CDR3 protein: CASRRTGGDEQFF
CDR3 DNA: TGTGCCAGCCGCCGAACAGGGGGCGATGAGCAGTTCTTC
D gene: TRBD1
clone size: .
J gene: TRBJ2-1
V gene: TRBV5-6

CDR3 protein: CASTLSRGYGYTF
CDR3 DNA: TGTGCCAGCACCCTCAGTCGGGGCTATGGCTACACCTTC
D gene: .
clone size: .
J gene: TRBJ1-2
V gene: TRBV28

CDR3 protein: CASKGPGPIDLHF
CDR3 DNA: TGTGCCAGCAAGGGGCCAGGACCCATTGACCTCCACTTT
D gene: .
clone size: .
J gene: TRBJ1-6
V gene: TRBV28

CDR3 protein: CASSRYYRTGTDTQYF
CDR3 DNA: TGCGCCAGCAGCCGTTATTATCGGACTGGCACAGATACGCAGTATTTT
D gene: .
clone size: .
J gene: TRBJ2-3
V gene: TRBV4-1

CDR3 protein: CASSSTSGGYEQYF
CDR3 DNA: TGTGCCAGCAGCTCTACTAGCGGGGGCTACGAGCAGTACTTC
D gene: TRBD2
clone size: .
J gene: TRBJ2-7
V gene: TRBV11-2

CDR3 protein: CASSVTPTDEQFF
CDR3 DNA: TGTGCCAGCAGCGTCACCCCCACTGATGAGCAGTTCTTC
D gene: .
clone size: .
J gene: TRBJ2-1
V gene: TRBV9

CDR3 protein: CASSYGGEGDTQYF
CDR3 DNA: TGTGCCAGCAGTTACGGGGGGGAAGGAGATACGCAGTATTTT
D gene: TRBD2
clone size: few
J gene: TRBJ2-3
V gene: TRBV6-6

CDR3 protein: CASSLRTGRNSPLHF
CDR3 DNA: TGTGCCAGCAGCTTAAGGACAGGGCGAAATTCACCCCTCCACTTT
D gene: TRBD1
clone size: .
J gene: TRBJ1-6
V gene: TRBV7-2

CDR3 protein: CASSSVRADEKLFF
CDR3 DNA: TGTGCCAGCAGCTCCGTCAGGGCGGATGAAAAACTGTTTTTT
D gene: .
clone size: .
J gene: TRBJ1-4
V gene: TRBV5-6

CDR3 protein: CASSPERTYTGELFF
CDR3 DNA: TGCGCCAGCAGCCCGGAGCGGACCTACACCGGGGAGCTGTTTTTT
D gene: .
clone size: .
J gene: TRBJ2-2
V gene: TRBV5-1

CDR3 protein: CASSSTGGEDTQYF
CDR3 DNA: TGTGCCAGCAGCTCGACAGGGGGCGAAGATACGCAGTATTTT
D gene: TRBD1
clone size: .
J gene: TRBJ2-3
V gene: TRBV7-9

CDR3 protein: CASSARTGRTQYF
CDR3 DNA: TGTGCCAGCAGCGCGCGGACAGGGCGGACGCAGTATTTT
D gene: TRBD1
clone size: .
J gene: TRBJ2-3
V gene: TRBV9

CDR3 protein: CASRDIGGATEAFF
CDR3 DNA: TGTGCCAGCAGAGATATTGGGGGGGCGACTGAAGCTTTCTTT
D gene: .
clone size: .
J gene: TRBJ1-1
V gene: TRBV9

CDR3 protein: CASSLVGGLETQYF
CDR3 DNA: TGTGCCAGCAGCTTAGTCGGGGGGCTGGAGACCCAGTACTTC
D gene: .
clone size: .
J gene: TRBJ2-5
V gene: TRBV7-2

CDR3 protein: CASSTTNGIQETQYF
CDR3 DNA: TGTGCCAGCAGTACAACAAACGGGATCCAAGAGACCCAGTACTTC
D gene: .
clone size: .
J gene: TRBJ2-5
V gene: TRBV6-5

CDR3 protein: CASSRGTGTNEKLFF
CDR3 DNA: TGTGCTAGCAGCCGCGGAACAGGGACTAATGAAAAACTGTTTTTT
D gene: .
clone size: .
J gene: TRBJ1-4
V gene: TRBV7-7

CDR3 protein: CASSRRGRAQETQYF
CDR3 DNA: TGTGCCAGCAGCAGGAGGGGGAGGGCCCAAGAGACCCAGTACTTC
D gene: .
clone size: .
J gene: TRBJ2-5
V gene: TRBV9

CDR3 protein: CATSIGGGRGAYGYTF
CDR3 DNA: TGTGCCACCAGCATCGGCGGGGGGCGAGGTGCCTATGGCTACACCTTC
D gene: .
clone size: .
J gene: TRBJ1-2
V gene: TRBV15

CDR3 protein: CASSLRGFNQPQHF
CDR3 DNA: TGTGCCAGCAGTTTACGGGGGTTTAATCAGCCCCAGCATTTT
D gene: .
clone size: .
J gene: TRBJ1-5
V gene: TRBV27

CDR3 protein: CASSQLGTLSEKLFF
CDR3 DNA: TGCGCCAGCAGCCAACTCGGGACACTCAGTGAAAAACTGTTTTTT
D gene: .
clone size: .
J gene: TRBJ1-4
V gene: TRBV4-1

CDR3 protein: CASSLTREGQYEQFF
CDR3 DNA: TGTGCCAGCAGCCTCACCCGCGAGGGCCAGTATGAGCAGTTCTTC
D gene: .
clone size: .
J gene: TRBJ2-1
V gene: TRBV5-5

CDR3 protein: CASSPRGPGELFF
CDR3 DNA: TGTGCCAGCAGCCCCAGGGGGCCCGGGGAGCTGTTTTTT
D gene: .
clone size: .
J gene: TRBJ2-2
V gene: TRBV21-1

CDR3 protein: CASSYPQGSGNQPQHF
CDR3 DNA: TGTGCCAGCAGTTATCCACAGGGGAGTGGCAATCAGCCCCAGCATTTT
D gene: TRBD1
clone size: .
J gene: TRBJ1-5
V gene: TRBV6-2/TRBV6-3